This record looks at one TCR beta chain sequence and its context. Its antigen remains unidentified. This entry belongs to a study of regulatory T cells in long-lasting Graves disease. Sequencing libraries for TCR beta were prepared with iRepertoire HTBI primers and Arm-PCR of CDR3 regions. MiXCR, run by TCRdb on the multiplex PCR reads, gives a single entry per CDR3 protein. Of hundreds of thousands of distinct CDR3 sequences detected, approximately 15% appear once; the ten largest clones hold 25% to 30%. Study-wide results and caveats: There was favoring of TRBV28, TRBJ1-2 and TRBJ2-5 in persistent disease.

This CDR3 contains 14 residues. Germline V gene sequence: CDR1 SGHRS, CDR2 YFSETQ. V dropped 1 base and J dropped 3 bases, with 11 bases sitting between them. Time point here: newly diagnosed GD, antithyroid drugs for less than 3 months. PBMC RNA was the source of the TCR library. The same specimen was also included in a second study, on T cells in Graves' hyperthyroidism and ophthalmopathy. From that report: Orbital computed tomography and thyroid ultrasound, together with serum TRAb and thyroxine and clinical symptoms, were used for diagnoses.

The clonotype comes from a man aged 40-49 years with Graves disease. The chain joins TRBV5-1 to TRBJ2-7; D not resolved. Sample: peripheral blood mononuclear cells (PBMCs), taken at new diagnosis, from a patient treated with antithyroid drugs. For the CDR3, the DNA is TGCGCCAGCAGCTTGAGAAGGAACGGCTACGAGCAGTACTTC. It codes for CASSLRRNGYEQYF.